The T cell receptor beta chain under discussion was sequenced for a study of human T cells and chemical hapten exposure. Study-level findings and limits: All donors were alopecia patients, so their immunity may differ from that of healthy people. Versus controls, significantly more large CDR3 similarity clusters arose from expanded TCRs. Sensitizing with DPC caused no change in TCRs above 1 in 1000 frequency.

In germline, CDR1 is SEHNR, CDR2 FQNEAQ (reference sequence). The V gene lost 3 bases and the J gene lost 5 bases, with 20 bases spanning the gap. CDR3 length equals 16 residues. Indicated time point: pre-sensitization, week 0. Treatment defined: therapeutic diphenylcyclopropenone sensitization with weekly scalp DPC. TCRdb fed the RACE reads into MiXCR, producing one record per CDR3 protein. In the table there are about 46,000 distinct CDR3 sequences, approximately 9.8% of which are singletons. This clonotype was counted ten times or more. What it recognizes is unknown. The TCR sequence derives from a woman between 35 and 50 years old with alopecia areata. Some clones in this sample may be carry-over from other donors' samples. The rearrangement links TRBV7-9 to TRBJ2-7; D is ambiguous. The specimen comprised whole blood, sampled in connection with sensitization to the hapten diphenylcyclopropenone (DPC). CDR3 protein: CASSFPLAPASHEQYF. The DNA for the CDR3 is TGTGCCAGCAGCTTTCCCCTGGCTCCCGCTTCCCACGAGCAGTACTTC.